The sequence of this T cell receptor (beta chain) was determined in a study of T cells in Graves' hyperthyroidism and ophthalmopathy. CDR3 length: 13 amino acids. Germline V CDR1 and CDR2: MNHNS, SASEGT. V was trimmed by 7 bases and J by 9 bases, leaving 16 bases between them. Template material for amplifying TCR beta CDR3 regions consisted of RNA transcripts. In the first-round RT-PCR of the TCR CDR3, the HTBI primer set was used. TCRdb passed the multiplex PCR reads through MiXCR, listing each CDR3 protein once. The table shows 400,000 to 550,000 distinct CDR3 sequences, with roughly a quarter occurring only once. This clonotype was detected ten times or more.

Source material: blood. This clonotype was sampled from a woman aged 30 to 39 with Graves' ophthalmopathy. The chain joins TRBV6-1 to TRBJ2-4; no clear D. CDR3 amino acids: CASTTDSRGIQYF. The CDR3 DNA follows: TGTGCCAGCACCACAGACTCCCGAGGCATTCAGTACTTC.